This T cell receptor beta chain was identified during a study of neurological immune-mediated disorders (dated by TCRdb to 2018 to 2020). Notes on the research overall: Among the roughly 35 multiple sclerosis patients, about 31 had relapsing-remitting MS and 3 had secondary progressive MS. Alongside PBMC samples, the set of more than 80 TCR-beta libraries contained longitudinal samples, technical triplicates, and paired CD4+ and CD8+ T-cell subsets that had been sorted. Of the approximately 66 subjects in the cohort, around 14 were HAM/TSP patients, around 35 were multiple sclerosis patients, and 20 were healthy controls. Peripheral blood TCR-beta repertoires from patients with HTLV-I-associated myelopathy (HAM/TSP), patients with multiple sclerosis, and healthy controls were compared in the study using UMI-based sequencing. Results the study describes overall, beyond this receptor: In phylogenetic analysis, the repertoires of 18 of 34 MS patients grouped into a cluster of related CDR3 sequences, which suggests a possible signature at the repertoire level. TCR clonal expansion was highest in HAM/TSP patients and lowest in MS patients, with MS patients falling below even healthy controls. No identical CDR3 amino acid sequences were shared among expanded clones across subjects, suggesting private TCR-beta repertoires in all groups. The MS cluster showed no association with clinical or MRI features, and the authors stated that larger cohorts are needed.

Many counts were recorded for this clonotype. Its antigen is still unknown. The sample holds no much larger clone one base away, and base qualities are not on file. cDNA synthesis used template-switch 5'RACE with a primer carrying a 10-nucleotide random unique molecular identifier tagging each TCR transcript. Over 190 million TCR-beta sequences, covering 15-18 subjects, were produced in each sequencing run. The RNeasy kit was used to extract total RNA. The KAPA Real-time Library Amplification kit was used to amplify TCR-beta VDJ regions with primers for the TCR constant region and the 5'RACE anchor. Sample indexes and Illumina adaptors were added in a first PCR, and a second PCR then increased library yield. After Ampure bead purification, the roughly 650 bp TCR product was size-selected on a 2% E-gel SizeSelection system. Before pooling, libraries had their quality checked on a Bioanalyzer, their concentration measured with Qubit, and their quantity determined with the Kapa Library Quantification kit. Paired-end 2 x 150 bp sequencing of the libraries was performed on an Illumina HiSeq 2500. To increase sequence diversity, about 23-30% phiX was spiked into each library pool. Concerning the study's data processing: Quality-filtered reads were processed with the UMI-based MiGEC pipeline, and over 75% of raw TCR sequences were removed by the MiGEC pipeline during error correction. VDJ genes were aligned to IMGT germline references, and clonotypes were defined by unique CDR3 amino acid sequence plus V-J genes. VDJtools evaluated clonal expansion, Shannon diversity and CDR3 relatedness (CalcPairwiseDistances, ClusterSamples); CLCbio workbench built phylogenetic trees. Expanded clones were defined as having at least 8 unique UMIs, based on coefficient-of-variation modelling across technical triplicates. TCRdb trimmed public reads at Q25 via fastp, called clones via MiXCR and kept in-frame beta chains. Every distinct CDR3 protein forms one entry, paired with its most common genes and DNA. The V and J calls were not made by the authors but by TCRdb's processing. For this sample the table gives roughly 70,000 distinct CDR3 sequences, of which 5.2% were detected only once. The biggest ten clones account for approximately 3% of the sample.

The germline V gene (reference sequence) yields LGHDT for CDR1 and YNNKEL for CDR2. The CDR3 measures 12 amino acids from cysteine to phenylalanine. Only CDR3 DNA is held: 36 bases, read in frame from base 1. The trim is 1 base for V and 4 bases for J, with a gap of 3 bases between the germline ends. Unsorted PBMC libraries were generated from 2 million PBMCs stored in RNAlater at -80 °C until RNA extraction. The multiple sclerosis patients were enrolled in a US clinical protocol that used magnetic resonance imaging to evaluate disease progression. Peripheral blood was subjected to Ficoll-Hypaque density gradient centrifugation to isolate PBMCs, which were then cryopreserved in liquid nitrogen.

The sequence came from a woman aged 30 to 39 with multiple sclerosis. In this chain, TRBV3-1 is recombined with TRBJ2-3; no D segment can be confidently identified. The sequenced sample was PBMCs. The DNA is as follows: TGTGCCAGCAGCCAAGGTTCAGATACGCAGTATTTT. This encodes CASSQGSDTQYF.